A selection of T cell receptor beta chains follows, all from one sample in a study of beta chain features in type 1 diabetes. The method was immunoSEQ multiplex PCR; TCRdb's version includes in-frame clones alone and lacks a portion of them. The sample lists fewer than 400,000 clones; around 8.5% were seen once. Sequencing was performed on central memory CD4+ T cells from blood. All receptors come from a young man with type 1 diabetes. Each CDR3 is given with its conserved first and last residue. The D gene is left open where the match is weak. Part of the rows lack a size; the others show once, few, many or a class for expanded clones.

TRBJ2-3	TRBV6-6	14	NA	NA	TGTGCCAGCAGCCCTCCCGGGGAAGGGGCTACGCAGTATTTT	CASSPPGEGATQYF
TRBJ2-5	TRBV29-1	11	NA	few	TGCAGCGCCACTAGGGACCAGACCCAGTACTTC	CSATRDQTQYF
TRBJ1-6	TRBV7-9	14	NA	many	TGTGCCAGCAGCTGGGGGGGAGCTAATTCACCCCTCCACTTT	CASSWGGANSPLHF
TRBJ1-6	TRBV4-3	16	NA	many	TGCGCCAGCAGCCAAGAGCGGGAACAGGGTAATTCACCCCTCCACTTT	CASSQEREQGNSPLHF
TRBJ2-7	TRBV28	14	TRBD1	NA	TGTGCCAGCAGCTCGGGACAGGGACGCTACGAGCAGTACTTC	CASSSGQGRYEQYF
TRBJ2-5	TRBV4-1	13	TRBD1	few	TGCGCCAGCAGCTTGGACAGGGTAGAGACCCAGTACTTC	CASSLDRVETQYF
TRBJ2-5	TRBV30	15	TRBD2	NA	TGTGCCTGGAGTGTTACTAGCGGGGGTTGGGAGACCCAGTACTTC	CAWSVTSGGWETQYF
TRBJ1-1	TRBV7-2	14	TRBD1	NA	TGTGCCAGCAGCTCGACAGGGGTGGGCACTGAAGCTTTCTTT	CASSSTGVGTEAFF
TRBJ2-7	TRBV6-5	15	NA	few	TGTGCCAGCAGTTACTCGGTAATGGTGGGCTACGAGCAGTACTTC	CASSYSVMVGYEQYF
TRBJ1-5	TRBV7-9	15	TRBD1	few	TGTGCCAGCAGCTTAGTGGGGACAGGGGATCAGCCCCAGCATTTT	CASSLVGTGDQPQHF
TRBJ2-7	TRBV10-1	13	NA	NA	TGCGCCAGCAGTGTGGCGAGCGACTCCGAGCAGTACTTC	CASSVASDSEQYF
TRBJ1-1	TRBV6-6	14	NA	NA	TGTGCCACCCTTAAGGAACATAAGAACACTGAAGCTTTCTTT	CATLKEHKNTEAFF
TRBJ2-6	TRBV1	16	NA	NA	TGCACCAGCAGCCATCACAGGGTGTCTGGGGCCAACGTCCTGACTTTC	CTSSHHRVSGANVLTF
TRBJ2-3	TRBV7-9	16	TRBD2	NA	TGTGCCAGCAGCTTAGCGCGGGGGGGCCTGGCAGATACGCAGTATTTT	CASSLARGGLADTQYF
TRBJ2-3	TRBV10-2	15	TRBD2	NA	TGCGCCAGCACTCCGAGCGGGGTTCGCACAGATACGCAGTATTTT	CASTPSGVRTDTQYF
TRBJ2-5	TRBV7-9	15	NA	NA	TGTGCCAGCAGCTTAGTGGGGGTCGGGCAAGAGACCCAGTACTTC	CASSLVGVGQETQYF
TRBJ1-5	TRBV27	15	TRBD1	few	TGTGCCAGCAGTTTTACGCCAGGGGGTGGTCAGCCCCAGCATTTT	CASSFTPGGGQPQHF
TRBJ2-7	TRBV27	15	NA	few	TGTGCCAGCAGAAGCCCGGGACTGATCTCCTACGAGCAGTACTTC	CASRSPGLISYEQYF
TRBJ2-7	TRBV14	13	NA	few	TGTGCCAGCAGCCAAGCTCTCGCCCACGAGCAGTACTTC	CASSQALAHEQYF
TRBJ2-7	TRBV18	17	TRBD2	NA	TGTGCCAGCTCAGCGGCGTCGGGGGTTAGCGGGGAATACGAGCAGTACTTC	CASSAASGVSGEYEQYF
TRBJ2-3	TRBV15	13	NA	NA	TGTGCCACCAGCAGAGAAGTAGCAGATACGCAGTATTTT	CATSREVADTQYF
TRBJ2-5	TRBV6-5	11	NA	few	TGTGCCAGCAGGCGGCAAGAGACCCAGTACTTC	CASRRQETQYF
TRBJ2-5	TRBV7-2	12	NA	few	TGTGCCAGCAGCTTAGCTCTACAGACCCAGTACTTC	CASSLALQTQYF
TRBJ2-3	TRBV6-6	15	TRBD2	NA	TGTGCCAGCAGCTCAACTAGCGGGGGGCCAGATACGCAGTATTTT	CASSSTSGGPDTQYF
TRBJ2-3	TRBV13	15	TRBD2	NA	TGTGCCAGCAGCCCGGCTAGCGGGGTGGCAGATACGCAGTATTTT	CASSPASGVADTQYF
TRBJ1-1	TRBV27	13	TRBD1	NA	TGTGCCAGCAGTCGGGGACAGGGCACTGAAGCTTTCTTT	CASSRGQGTEAFF
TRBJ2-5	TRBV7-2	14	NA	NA	TGTGCCAGCAGCTTTAACAGGGAAGGAGAGACCCAGTACTTC	CASSFNREGETQYF
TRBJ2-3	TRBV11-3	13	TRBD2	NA	TGTGCCAGCAGCTTCTCTGGGACTAGCGGGACGCATTTT	CASSFSGTSGTHF
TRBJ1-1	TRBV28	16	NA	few	TGTGCCAGCAGTCCATCGGGAAGGGAGAGGTGGACTGAAGCTTTCTTT	CASSPSGRERWTEAFF